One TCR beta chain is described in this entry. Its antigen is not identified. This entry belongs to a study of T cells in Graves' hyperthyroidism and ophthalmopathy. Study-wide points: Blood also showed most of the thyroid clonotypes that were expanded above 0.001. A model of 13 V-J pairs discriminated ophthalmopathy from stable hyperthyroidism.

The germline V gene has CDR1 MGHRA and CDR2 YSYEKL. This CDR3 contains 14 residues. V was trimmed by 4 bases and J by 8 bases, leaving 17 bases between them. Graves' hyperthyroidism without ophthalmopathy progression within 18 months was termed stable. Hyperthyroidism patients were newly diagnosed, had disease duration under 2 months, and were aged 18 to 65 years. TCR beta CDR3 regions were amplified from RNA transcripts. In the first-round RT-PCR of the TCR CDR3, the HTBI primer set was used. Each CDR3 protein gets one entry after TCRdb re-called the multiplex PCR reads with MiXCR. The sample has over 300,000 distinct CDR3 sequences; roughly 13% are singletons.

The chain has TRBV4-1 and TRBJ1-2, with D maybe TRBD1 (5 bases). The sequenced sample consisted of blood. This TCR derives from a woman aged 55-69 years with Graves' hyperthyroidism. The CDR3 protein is CASSPRLGHVGYTF. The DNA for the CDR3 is TGCGCCAGCAGCCCGCGGCTCGGACACGTAGGCTACACCTTC.